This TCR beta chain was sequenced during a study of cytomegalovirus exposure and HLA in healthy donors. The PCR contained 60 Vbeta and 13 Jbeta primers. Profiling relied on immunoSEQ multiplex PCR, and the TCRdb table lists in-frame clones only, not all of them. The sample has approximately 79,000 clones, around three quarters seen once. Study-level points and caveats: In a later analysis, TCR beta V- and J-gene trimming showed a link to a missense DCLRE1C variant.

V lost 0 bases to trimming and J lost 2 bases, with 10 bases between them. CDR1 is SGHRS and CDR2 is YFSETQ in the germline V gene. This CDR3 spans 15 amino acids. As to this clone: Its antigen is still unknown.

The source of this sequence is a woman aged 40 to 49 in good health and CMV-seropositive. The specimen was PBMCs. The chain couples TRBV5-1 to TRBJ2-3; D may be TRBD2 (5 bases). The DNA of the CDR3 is TGCGCCAGCAGCTTGGGGACTTCCCCCACAGATACGCAGTATTTT. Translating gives CASSLGTSPTDTQYF.